This paragraph covers one TCR beta chain sequence. This entry is derived from a study of blood T cell repertoires in COVID-19. Study-wide background: In each case, the material was cDNA or gDNA derived from T cells, B-cell-depleted T cells, or PBMCs.

Per germline, CDR1 SGHVS and CDR2 FQNEAQ. The V gene end was trimmed by 2 bases and the J gene end by 2 bases; junction bases not matched to a gene: 9. The length of the CDR3 is 17 residues. As originally analysed: It was from reference gene primer amplification that nucleated cell counts were estimated. Generated by immunoSEQ multiplex PCR, the TCRdb table keeps only in-frame clones and is missing some. That table is the source of V, J and clone size, and D and trimming were worked out from the DNA. The sample lists 70,000 to 90,000 clones, around 72% occurring once. The sample comprised peripheral blood. This rearrangement joins TRBV7-8 to TRBJ2-1; 7 bases map to TRBD1. The source is a human donor with acute or convalescent COVID-19. The donor label of this sample is uncertain. The CDR3 DNA reads as TGTGCCAGCAGCTTAAGGGTTAGACAGGGCCCCTACAATGAGCAGTTCTTC. It yields the protein CASSLRVRQGPYNEQFF.